The present TCR beta chain was sequenced within a study of blood T cell repertoires in COVID-19. In the original processing: Amplification with reference gene primers provided the estimates of nucleated cell counts. Measured with immunoSEQ multiplex PCR; TCRdb has only the in-frame clones, and not every one. The V and J calls and the clone size are those of that table, but D and trimming were determined from the DNA. This table holds roughly 430,000 clones, nearly 90% found once. This study enrolled people aged roughly 18 to 90 from about 24 US geographic areas. Germline CDR1 reads SGHRS; CDR2 reads YFSETQ. V was cut by 4 bases and J by 3 bases, with 13 bases left in between. The CDR3 covers 15 residues.

This receptor was taken from a woman aged 40 to 49 with acute COVID-19. The source material was PBMCs or T cells enriched from blood (not recorded which). This sequence joins TRBV5-1 and TRBJ2-2; D is perhaps TRBD1 (6 bases). The CDR3 protein is CASSVGTPDTGELFF. As DNA, the CDR3 is TGCGCCAGCAGCGTTGGGACACCTGACACCGGGGAGCTGTTTTTT. Based on the CDR3 plus reference TRBV5-1 and TRBJ2-2, the full variable domain is KAGVTQTPRYLIKTRGQQVTLSCSPISGHRSVSWYQQTPGQGLQFLFEYFSETQRNKGNFPGRFSGRQFSNSRSEMNVSTLELGDSALYLCASSVGTPDTGELFFGEGSRLTVL.